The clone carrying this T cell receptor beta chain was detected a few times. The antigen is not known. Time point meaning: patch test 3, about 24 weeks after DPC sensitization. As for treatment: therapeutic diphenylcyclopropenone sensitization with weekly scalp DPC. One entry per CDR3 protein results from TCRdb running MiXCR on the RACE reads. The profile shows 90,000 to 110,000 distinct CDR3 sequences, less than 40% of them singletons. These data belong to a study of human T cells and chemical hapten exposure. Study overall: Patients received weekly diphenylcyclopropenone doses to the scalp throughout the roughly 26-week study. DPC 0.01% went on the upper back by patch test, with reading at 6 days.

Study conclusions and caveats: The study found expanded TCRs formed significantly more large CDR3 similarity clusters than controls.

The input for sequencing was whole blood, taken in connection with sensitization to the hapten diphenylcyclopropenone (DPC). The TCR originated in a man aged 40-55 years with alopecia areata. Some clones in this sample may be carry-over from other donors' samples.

CDR3 coding DNA: TGTGCCAGCAGTGGTGTTTTAGCGGGGGGCACAGATACGCAGTATTTT. Translated: CASSGVLAGGTDTQYF. The chain combines TRBV12-3 or TRBV12-4 with TRBJ2-3, with 9 positions matching TRBD2. The CDR3 loop spans 16 amino acids. V lost 5 bases, J lost 1 base, and 7 bases stayed unmatched.